The 10 T cell receptor beta chains presented below share a single source sample, sequenced in a study of CD8+ T cells in alopecia areata (dated by TCRdb to the late 2010s). Libraries were built with the immunoSEQ multiplex PCR assay. RNA was extracted from all samples and reverse transcribed into cDNA as template for TCR sequencing. TCRdb carries this immuneACCESS record with in-frame sequences only. Its versions omit some clonotypes, under half of them owing to an unresolved V gene in the studies checked, with the rest unexplained. For this sample the table gives about 200,000 clones, of which around two fifths were detected only once. Of the sample, just under 0.5% is held by the ten largest clones. Read against the paper, the sample's treatment or condition label means: oral pan-JAK inhibitor, 5-10 mg twice daily. The sample was CD4+ T cells sorted from blood, taken at approximately week 34, from a patient treated with tofacitinib. The origin of the receptors is a human donor with alopecia areata.

As for this clone: One junction end does not reproduce the germline sequence, and a read error may be involved. V usage is TRBV7-9 and J usage is TRBJ1-2; TRBD1 matches at 7 bases. This CDR3 has 14 residues. CDR1 is SEHNR and CDR2 is FQNEAQ in the germline V gene (reference sequence). In DNA, the CDR3 is TGTGCCAGCAGCTTCGCGACAGGGAACTCTGGCTACACCTTC. Encoded protein: CASSFATGNSGYTF.

This rearrangement joins TRBV4-2 to TRBJ2-7; 7 bases map to TRBD1. The CDR3 consists of 16 residues. Germline assignment: CDR1 LGHNA and CDR2 YNFKEQ. V gave up 0 bases and J gave up 4 bases; unmatched junction bases: 9. The chain's CDR3 is CASSQDTTGRGYEQYF. CDR3 DNA sequence: TGTGCCAGCAGCCAAGATACGACGGGCAGGGGGTACGAGCAGTACTTC.

The chain has TRBV10-3 and TRBJ1-1, with D perhaps TRBD1 (6 bases). V was cut by 3 bases and J by 6 bases, with 17 bases left in between. Germline V gene data show CDR1 as ENHRY and CDR2 as SYGVKD. The CDR3 is 15 amino acids. The CDR3 region has the DNA TGTGCCATCAGTGACACCATAACAGGGCGGGCTGAAGCTTTCTTT. Its translation: CAISDTITGRAEAFF.

The chain links TRBV6-1 to TRBJ2-1; 11 bases are a match to TRBD2. The CDR3 is 15 amino acids. Germline-derived CDR1 and CDR2 are MNHNS and SASEGT. After removal of 5 bases from V and 5 bases from J, the junction contained 5 bases not matched to a gene. Here the CDR3 reads CASSSGTSGHNEQFF. CDR3 DNA sequence: TGTGCCAGCAGTTCCGGGACTAGCGGTCACAATGAGCAGTTCTTC.

This clone was seen more than once but under ten times. This rearrangement joins TRBV30 to TRBJ2-6; TRBD1 or TRBD2 may be the D gene (6 bases each). The germline V gene has CDR1 GTSNPN and CDR2 SVGIG (reference sequence). The CDR3 is made up of 15 amino acids. Between the trimmed V and J ends, which lost 0 bases and 4 bases, there was a span of 10 bases. The CDR3 loop reads CAWSVGGKGANVLTF. DNA of the CDR3: TGTGCCTGGAGTGTAGGGGGGAAAGGGGCCAACGTCCTGACTTTC.

A remark on this clone: A junction end diverges from the germline sequence, so it may reflect a read error. The V and J genes are TRBV2 and TRBJ1-2; TRBD1 matches at 8 bases. The CDR3 totals 10 residues. Per the germline V gene, CDR1 is SNHLY and CDR2 is FYNNEI. The CDR3 region is CASSPGGADF. In nucleotides, the CDR3 is TGTGCCAGCAGTCCAGGGGGCGCAGACTTC.

This clone has more than one count but fewer than ten. CDR3 amino acids: CSVAQALTGELFF. CDR3 coding DNA: TGCAGCGTTGCTCAGGCCCTCACCGGGGAGCTGTTTTTT. The rearrangement uses TRBV29-1 and TRBJ2-2, with D unresolved. Germline lookup yields CDR1 SQVTM and CDR2 ANQGSEA. The CDR3 runs 13 residues. Between the trimmed V and J ends, which lost 4 bases and 4 bases, there was a span of 10 bases.

This sequence joins TRBV7-9 and TRBJ2-7, with D possibly being TRBD2 (6 bases). The V end was cut by 4 bases, the J end by 5 bases, with 15 bases between. Germline V gene lookup returns CDR1 SEHNR and CDR2 FQNEAQ (reference sequence). The CDR3 is 14 amino acids. Here the CDR3 DNA reads TGTGCCAGCAGCTCCTCAGGGAGGAACGACGAGCAGTACTTC. Its translation is CASSSSGRNDEQYF.

This clone has just a few counts. The chain combines TRBV25-1 with TRBJ1-2; 8 nucleotides match TRBD1. Trimming took 4 bases from V and 5 from J; bases not matched to a gene: 9. The CDR3 is 15 residues long. Germline V gene lookup returns CDR1 MGHDK and CDR2 SYGVNS. CDR3 in DNA: TGTGCCAGCAGTGCCGACCAGGGGGCGGCGTATGGCTACACCTTC. As protein: CASSADQGAAYGYTF.

A few counts support this clone. The rearrangement uses TRBV28 and TRBJ2-1, with 9 nucleotides matching TRBD2. This CDR3 region has 13 residues. Germline CDR1 reads MDHEN; CDR2 reads SYDVKM. Trimming removed 6 bases from V and 9 bases from J; junction bases left unmatched: 6. CDR3 coding DNA: TGTGCCAGCAGGAAGACTAGCGGCGCTGAGCAGTTCTTC. Translation: CASRKTSGAEQFF.